This T cell receptor (beta chain) was profiled in a study of HIV-infected patients and healthy controls. Broader study findings: Significant mean usage differences between HIV-infected patients and controls involved eight alpha and eight beta V genes. Comparisons were complicated because patients and controls had unequal numbers of distinct sequences. HLA types of the donors remained undetermined. HIV+ repertoires were severely depleted of MAIT alpha-chain CDR3s, unlike healthy controls.

Alpha and beta constant-region primers primed reverse transcription of about 500 ng RNA. Separate chain-specific third strand synthesis with multiplexing indices produced the alpha and beta libraries. TCRdb re-analysed the 5' RACE reads in MiXCR, keeping a single row per CDR3 protein. The table lists about 4,600 distinct CDR3 sequences, around 5.9% of them singletons. This clonotype was detected ten times or more. Its antigen is as yet unknown. V lost 11 bases and J lost 6, with 17 bases in between. This CDR3 comprises 14 residues. Germline-derived CDR1 and CDR2 are ENHRY and SYGVKD. Antiretroviral therapy had run roughly three months, about 14 weeks, before follow-up blood collection. All unsorted peripheral T cells were captured because whole blood was used without fractionation.

The sequence derives from an adult with HIV infection. V gene TRBV10-3 combines with J gene TRBJ1-6; no reliable D call. The starting material was blood, obtained during antiretroviral therapy. The CDR3, as DNA: TGTGCCTCTGCTTTTGAGGGCTTTAATTCACCCCTCCACTTT. Amino acids: CASAFEGFNSPLHF.